One TCR beta chain is described in this entry. This sample was included in a study of blood T cell repertoires in COVID-19. The CDR3 is made up of 15 amino acids. V was clipped by 7 bases and J by 0 bases; unmatched bases: 3. CDR1 is MNHEY and CDR2 is SVGAGI in the germline V gene. Per the original data handling: Nucleated cell counts were estimated from reference gene primer amplification. The assay was immunoSEQ multiplex PCR, and TCRdb's table has in-frame clones only and misses some. V and J calls and clone size are those listed in that table; D and trimming were worked out from the DNA. The data contain some 250,000 clones, approximately 82% of them singletons.

The V and J genes are TRBV6-5 and TRBJ2-2, with 9 bases identical to TRBD1. Sequenced sample: peripheral blood. The receptor was isolated from a man aged 80 or over with acute or convalescent COVID-19. Here the CDR3 reads CASNRGPSNTGELFF. The CDR3, as DNA: TGTGCCAGCAACAGGGGGCCGTCGAACACCGGGGAGCTGTTTTTT.